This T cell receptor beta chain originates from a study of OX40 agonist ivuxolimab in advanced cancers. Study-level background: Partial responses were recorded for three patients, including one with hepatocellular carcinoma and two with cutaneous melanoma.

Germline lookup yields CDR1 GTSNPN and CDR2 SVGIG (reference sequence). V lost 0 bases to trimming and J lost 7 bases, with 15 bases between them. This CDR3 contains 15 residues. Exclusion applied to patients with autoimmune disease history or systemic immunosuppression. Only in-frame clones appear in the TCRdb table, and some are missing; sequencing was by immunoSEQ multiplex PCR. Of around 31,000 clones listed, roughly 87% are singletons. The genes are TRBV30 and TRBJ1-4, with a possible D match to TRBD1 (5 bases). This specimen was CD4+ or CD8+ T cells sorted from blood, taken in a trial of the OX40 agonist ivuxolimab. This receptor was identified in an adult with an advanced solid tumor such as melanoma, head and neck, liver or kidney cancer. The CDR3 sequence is CAWSVPGAGGEKLFF. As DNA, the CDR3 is TGTGCCTGGAGTGTACCCGGGGCTGGGGGTGAAAAACTGTTTTTT.